A selection of T cell receptor beta chains follows, all from one sample in a study of response to subunit inactivated influenza vaccine. TCRdb fed the RT-PCR reads into MiXCR, producing one record per CDR3 protein. The sample includes some 500,000 distinct CDR3 sequences, 10% to 15% seen only once; the top ten take over 10%. Specimen: PBMCs from blood, collected around seven weeks after vaccination. Source of these receptors: a man aged 50 or older who received an inactivated influenza vaccine. The CDR3 runs from the conserved cysteine through the conserved F or W. D genes are given only for firm matches. Where a row states a size, it is once, few, many or the class of an expanded clone; other rows omit it.

v_gene: TRBV6-2/TRBV6-3; j_gene: TRBJ2-6; abundance: .; d_gene: TRBD1; CDR3nt: TGTGCCAGCAGCCCCTGGGACAGGTCGAGCTCTGGGGCCAACGTCCTGACTTTC; CDR3aa: CASSPWDRSSSGANVLTF
v_gene: TRBV5-4; j_gene: TRBJ2-3; abundance: .; d_gene: .; CDR3nt: TGTGCCAGCAGCTTGCCCATGGGGGGTAGCACAGATACGCAGTATTTT; CDR3aa: CASSLPMGGSTDTQYF
v_gene: TRBV20-1; j_gene: TRBJ2-1; abundance: .; d_gene: .; CDR3nt: TGCAGTGCTAGTGTAGGTGTTGGCTCCTACAATGAGCAGTTCTTC; CDR3aa: CSASVGVGSYNEQFF
v_gene: TRBV20-1; j_gene: TRBJ2-3; abundance: many; d_gene: TRBD2; CDR3nt: TGCAGTGCTAGATCTAGCGGGGGGTTCAGGGATACGCAGTATTTT; CDR3aa: CSARSSGGFRDTQYF
v_gene: TRBV7-9; j_gene: TRBJ2-2; abundance: many; d_gene: .; CDR3nt: TGTGCCAGCAGCTTAAGACCCAGGGTGGACACCGGGGAGCTGTTTTTT; CDR3aa: CASSLRPRVDTGELFF
v_gene: TRBV7-9; j_gene: TRBJ1-1; abundance: .; d_gene: TRBD1; CDR3nt: TGTGCCAGCGCAACGACAGGGCCTAGGAACACTGAAGCTTTCTTT; CDR3aa: CASATTGPRNTEAFF
v_gene: TRBV20-1; j_gene: TRBJ2-1; abundance: few; d_gene: TRBD2; CDR3nt: TGCAGTGCTAGTTCGACTAGCGGGAGGAAGAATGAGCAGTTCTTC; CDR3aa: CSASSTSGRKNEQFF
v_gene: TRBV12-2; j_gene: TRBJ2-5; abundance: .; d_gene: .; CDR3nt: TGTGCAAGTCGCTGTATACACCAAGGGGAGGAAGAGACCCAGTACTTC; CDR3aa: CASRCIHQGEEETQYF
v_gene: TRBV29-1; j_gene: TRBJ2-1; abundance: few; d_gene: .; CDR3nt: TGCAGCGTTGCTTTCGGACTACAGGGTCTCAATGAGCAGTTCTTC; CDR3aa: CSVAFGLQGLNEQFF
v_gene: TRBV20-1; j_gene: TRBJ2-1; abundance: .; d_gene: TRBD2; CDR3nt: TGCAGTGCCAGGAGAGGACTAGCCTATGAGCAGTTCTTC; CDR3aa: CSARRGLAYEQFF
v_gene: TRBV18; j_gene: TRBJ2-2; abundance: .; d_gene: .; CDR3nt: TGTGCCAGCTCACCAGGAAACGGGGGAGTAGCCGGGGAGCTGTTTTTT; CDR3aa: CASSPGNGGVAGELFF
v_gene: TRBV5-1; j_gene: TRBJ2-5; abundance: .; d_gene: .; CDR3nt: TGCGCCAGCAGCTTGGGGGGCCTCAGCGGCAGAGAGACCCAGTACTTC; CDR3aa: CASSLGGLSGRETQYF
v_gene: TRBV28; j_gene: TRBJ2-4; abundance: .; d_gene: TRBD2; CDR3nt: TGTGCCAGCAGTTCCTCCGGGACTAGCGACATTCAGTACTTC; CDR3aa: CASSSSGTSDIQYF
v_gene: TRBV6-5; j_gene: TRBJ1-1; abundance: many; d_gene: .; CDR3nt: TGTGCCAGCAGTTACTCGGAGGGTATGGGGACTGAAGCTTTCTTT; CDR3aa: CASSYSEGMGTEAFF
v_gene: TRBV7-2; j_gene: TRBJ2-7; abundance: .; d_gene: .; CDR3nt: TGTGCCAGCAGCCCCCTTCGGGGTTTCGTCTCCGAGCAGTACTTC; CDR3aa: CASSPLRGFVSEQYF
v_gene: TRBV4-3; j_gene: TRBJ2-3; abundance: .; d_gene: .; CDR3nt: TGCGCCAGCAGCCAAGATGTCTGGCATACGCAGTATTTT; CDR3aa: CASSQDVWHTQYF
v_gene: TRBV6-2/TRBV6-3; j_gene: TRBJ2-4; abundance: few; d_gene: .; CDR3nt: TGTGCCAGCAGTTACTCGCGGGGCCACCTAGCCAAAAACATTCAGTACTTC; CDR3aa: CASSYSRGHLAKNIQYF
v_gene: TRBV6-5; j_gene: TRBJ2-7; abundance: .; d_gene: .; CDR3nt: TGTGCCAGCAGTTTCCCCTCGGGGGGCCAAATCTACGAGCAGTACTTC; CDR3aa: CASSFPSGGQIYEQYF
v_gene: TRBV5-5; j_gene: TRBJ1-4; abundance: .; d_gene: .; CDR3nt: TGTGCCAGCAGCTTCGGCCCAGTTCGGGGTAATGAAAAACTGTTTTTT; CDR3aa: CASSFGPVRGNEKLFF
v_gene: TRBV20-1; j_gene: TRBJ2-1; abundance: .; d_gene: .; CDR3nt: TGCAGTGCTAGAGATCATAGGCAGGGCATGGGGTTCAATGAGCAGTTCTTC; CDR3aa: CSARDHRQGMGFNEQFF
v_gene: TRBV10-3; j_gene: TRBJ1-6; abundance: many; d_gene: .; CDR3nt: TGTGCCATCACAGGCGGGATTAATTCACCCCTCCACTTT; CDR3aa: CAITGGINSPLHF
v_gene: TRBV20-1; j_gene: TRBJ2-1; abundance: few; d_gene: .; CDR3nt: TGCAGTGCTAGTGTAGGACCAACAGGGATCCATGAGCAGTTCTTC; CDR3aa: CSASVGPTGIHEQFF
v_gene: TRBV9; j_gene: TRBJ2-7; abundance: few; d_gene: TRBD2; CDR3nt: TGTGCCAGCAGCGCCGGGACTAGCTCGGTCCCCTCCGAGCAGTACTTC; CDR3aa: CASSAGTSSVPSEQYF
v_gene: TRBV10-3; j_gene: TRBJ2-7; abundance: .; d_gene: TRBD1; CDR3nt: TGTGCCATCAGTGAGCCGGACAGGGGGCAGTACTTC; CDR3aa: CAISEPDRGQYF
v_gene: TRBV10-3; j_gene: TRBJ2-7; abundance: .; d_gene: TRBD2; CDR3nt: TGTGCCATCAGTGAGCTTGGACTAGCGGGAGGGTCTACCTACGAGCAGTACTTC; CDR3aa: CAISELGLAGGSTYEQYF
v_gene: TRBV3-1; j_gene: TRBJ2-6; abundance: .; d_gene: .; CDR3nt: TGTGCCAGCAGCCAAGTGTTATCTGGGGCCAACGTCCTGACTTTC; CDR3aa: CASSQVLSGANVLTF
v_gene: TRBV10-3; j_gene: TRBJ1-4; abundance: few; d_gene: .; CDR3nt: TGTGCCATCAGTGACAGGGCTGAAAAACTGTTTTTT; CDR3aa: CAISDRAEKLFF
v_gene: TRBV2; j_gene: TRBJ1-1; abundance: .; d_gene: .; CDR3nt: TGTGCCAGCAGTGGGGTCGAGGGTTACACTGAAGCTTTCTTT; CDR3aa: CASSGVEGYTEAFF
v_gene: TRBV24-1; j_gene: TRBJ2-1; abundance: few; d_gene: .; CDR3nt: TGTGCCACCAGTGACGTGGGGTTCTCCTACAATGAGCAGTTCTTC; CDR3aa: CATSDVGFSYNEQFF
v_gene: TRBV4-1; j_gene: TRBJ2-3; abundance: .; d_gene: TRBD2; CDR3nt: TGCGCCAGCAGCCTCTCGGGACTAGCGGTGGGCACAGATACGCAGTATTTT; CDR3aa: CASSLSGLAVGTDTQYF
v_gene: TRBV7-2; j_gene: TRBJ2-5; abundance: .; d_gene: .; CDR3nt: TGTGCCAGCAGCTTAAACAGGGACGGAGAGACCCAGTACTTC; CDR3aa: CASSLNRDGETQYF
v_gene: TRBV12-3/TRBV12-4; j_gene: TRBJ2-7; abundance: .; d_gene: .; CDR3nt: TGTGCCAGCAGTTCGGACAGTACCTACGAGCAGTACTTC; CDR3aa: CASSSDSTYEQYF